The sequence of this T cell receptor beta chain was determined in a study of post-analysis software for immune sequencing data. Overall study: Clinical courses comprised relapsing-remitting, secondary progressive and progressive-relapsing multiple sclerosis. General study results and limits: A significant reduction in normalized Chao1 diversity was observed in multiple sclerosis patients versus controls. Comparison of patients with controls showed roughly five TRBV segments more frequent in patients, TRBV5-6, TRBV5-1 and TRBV20-1 among them. Those samples that were prepared in the same batch co-clustered strongly by F measure.

Germline V gene sequence: CDR1 SGHTA, CDR2 FQGNSA. The germline V and J ends were trimmed by 1 base and 0 bases, with 8 bases remaining between them. This CDR3 has 15 amino acids. Concerning this clonotype: Its antigen is unknown.

Unique molecular identifiers were carried by the TCR beta cDNA libraries. Each CDR3 protein is one row after TCRdb ran MiXCR on the PCR reads. Here the sample spans 700,000 to 900,000 distinct CDR3 sequences, just over 45% being singletons. The sequencing input was blood. The chain links TRBV7-2 to TRBJ2-3, with TRBD1 as a possible D gene (6 bases). The TCR comes from a girl aged 10 to 17 with multiple sclerosis. CDR3 in amino acids: CASSLVQGSTDTQYF. The CDR3 DNA follows: TGTGCCAGCAGCTTAGTACAGGGTAGCACAGATACGCAGTATTTT.